This is a list of T cell receptor beta chains from one sample in a study of cytomegalovirus exposure and HLA in healthy donors. Assay used: immunoSEQ multiplex PCR; TCRdb lists only in-frame clones, some missing. The table has more than 150,000 clones, 79% seen once. The sequencing sample was made of PBMCs. The receptor source for this set is a girl aged 5 to 17 in good health and CMV-seropositive. The CDR3 runs from the conserved cysteine through the conserved F or W. A D gene is named only where the DNA matches it firmly. The size field is filled for only some rows; it gives once, few, many or a size class.

d_call | j_call | clone_size | v_call | cdr3_aa | cdr3_nt
TRBD1 | TRBJ1-1 | - | TRBV5-5 | CASSLGQGEAFF | TGTGCCAGCAGCTTGGGACAGGGGGAAGCTTTCTTT
- | TRBJ2-3 | - | TRBV19 | CASSGRGADTQYF | TGTGCCAGTAGTGGGAGGGGGGCAGATACGCAGTATTTT
- | TRBJ1-2 | - | TRBV7-6 | CASSLGAGYGYTF | TGTGCCAGCAGCCTAGGGGCAGGGTATGGCTACACCTTC
- | TRBJ2-1 | - | TRBV7-9 | CASSFSRNEQFF | TGTGCCAGCAGCTTTAGCCGCAATGAGCAGTTCTTC
- | TRBJ2-1 | - | TRBV9 | CASSPHSLLARNEQFF | TGTGCCAGCAGCCCACATTCCCTACTAGCCCGGAATGAGCAGTTCTTC
TRBD1 | TRBJ1-1 | - | TRBV9 | CASSVGQGGTEAFF | TGTGCCAGCAGCGTGGGACAGGGTGGGACTGAAGCTTTCTTT
- | TRBJ2-5 | few | TRBV6-6 | CASSEGAETQYF | TGTGCCAGCAGCGAGGGTGCGGAGACCCAGTACTTC
TRBD2 | TRBJ2-3 | - | TRBV13 | CASSHSGLAGFLYSTDTQYF | TGTGCCAGCAGCCACTCGGGACTAGCGGGGTTCCTGTATAGCACAGATACGCAGTATTTT
- | TRBJ1-1 | - | TRBV7-9 | CASSLGGITEAFF | TGTGCCAGCAGCTTAGGAGGGATCACTGAAGCTTTCTTT
- | TRBJ1-2 | few | TRBV29-1 | CSVGTVNYGYTF | TGCAGCGTTGGGACAGTTAACTATGGCTACACCTTC
- | TRBJ2-1 | once | TRBV13 | CASSHQAVGGVPFGIEQFF | TGTGCCAGCAGCCACCAGGCGGTGGGGGGAGTACCCTTCGGGATTGAGCAGTTCTTC
TRBD1 | TRBJ1-6 | few | TRBV7-9 | CASSLLGTGAYNSPLHF | TGTGCCAGCAGCTTACTAGGGACAGGGGCCTATAATTCACCCCTCCACTTT
- | TRBJ1-1 | - | TRBV11-2 | CASSFETGIGNKDTEAFF | TGTGCCAGCAGCTTTGAAACCGGGATAGGGAATAAGGACACTGAAGCTTTCTTT
- | TRBJ1-1 | - | TRBV19 | CASSGQNHMNTEAFF | TGTGCCAGTAGTGGACAGAATCACATGAACACTGAAGCTTTCTTT
- | TRBJ1-2 | - | TRBV19 | CASSIGTRGVWGYTF | TGTGCCAGTAGTATAGGGACTCGGGGTGTATGGGGCTACACCTTC
TRBD2 | TRBJ2-1 | - | TRBV9 | CASSVEGGGLAGVNEQFF | TGTGCCAGCAGCGTAGAAGGAGGGGGACTAGCGGGAGTCAATGAGCAGTTCTTC
TRBD1 | TRBJ2-7 | - | TRBV28 | CASSSLGGAYEQYF | TGTGCCAGCAGTTCCCTAGGGGGCGCCTACGAGCAGTACTTC
- | TRBJ1-6 | - | TRBV4-3 | CASSQEDRVNSPLHF | TGCGCCAGCAGCCAAGAGGACAGAGTGAATTCACCCCTCCACTTT
- | TRBJ1-6 | - | TRBV10-3 | CAISESGQPASPLHF | TGTGCCATCAGTGAGTCGGGGCAGCCGGCTTCACCCCTCCACTTT
TRBD1 | TRBJ2-7 | - | TRBV9 | CASSSRTGNEQYF | TGTGCCAGCAGCTCTCGGACAGGGAACGAGCAGTACTTC
TRBD1 | TRBJ2-7 | - | TRBV11-3 | CASSPQSGTGSEQYF | TGTGCCAGCAGCCCCCAGTCCGGGACAGGGAGCGAGCAGTACTTC
- | TRBJ1-1 | - | TRBV6-6 | CASMTRQNTEALF | TGTGCCAGCATGACGCGGCAGAACACTGAAGCTCTCTTT
TRBD1 | TRBJ1-5 | - | TRBV19 | CASSGLRTGGSNQPQHF | TGTGCCAGTAGCGGCCTCAGGACAGGGGGGAGCAATCAGCCCCAGCATTTT
TRBD2 | TRBJ2-5 | few | TRBV6-5 | CASSGTSGGPETQYF | TGTGCCAGCAGTGGGACTAGCGGGGGGCCAGAGACCCAGTACTTC
- | TRBJ1-3 | - | TRBV11-2 | CASRPLTGRNTIYF | TGTGCCAGCAGACCATTGACAGGAAGAAACACCATATATTTT
TRBD1 | TRBJ1-6 | - | TRBV10-3 | CAISATGTGSPNSPLHF | TGTGCCATCAGTGCGACAGGGACAGGGTCTCCTAATTCACCCCTCCACTTT
- | TRBJ1-1 | - | TRBV30 | CAWSVGNLASPGAEAFF | TGTGCCTGGAGTGTCGGGAATCTGGCCTCCCCGGGGGCTGAAGCTTTCTTT
- | TRBJ2-4 | - | TRBV4-1 | CASSQEEWGAKNIQYF | TGCGCCAGCAGCCAAGAAGAATGGGGCGCTAAAAACATTCAGTACTTC
TRBD2 | TRBJ2-2 | - | TRBV11-2 | CASSLGRGGANTGELFF | TGTGCCAGCAGCTTAGGGCGCGGGGGGGCTAACACCGGGGAGCTGTTTTTT
TRBD1 | TRBJ1-1 | - | TRBV7-2 | CASSPRQGASTEAFF | TGTGCCAGCAGCCCTAGACAGGGGGCGAGCACTGAAGCTTTCTTT
TRBD1 | TRBJ1-1 | - | TRBV13 | CASSTRTGEGTEAFF | TGTGCCAGCAGCACCCGGACAGGGGAGGGGACTGAAGCTTTCTTT
TRBD1 | TRBJ2-7 | - | TRBV30 | CAWGTTGLFDEQYF | TGTGCCTGGGGAACGACAGGGTTATTTGACGAGCAGTACTTC
TRBD2 | TRBJ2-7 | - | TRBV14 | CASSQASGGYEQYF | TGTGCCAGCAGCCAAGCTAGCGGTGGTTACGAGCAGTACTTC